This TCR beta chain was captured in a study of blood T cell repertoires in COVID-19. In the study overall: COVID-19 samples from acute and convalescent phases originated in the United States, Italy and Spain. The analysed material was cDNA or gDNA that came from T cells, B-cell-depleted T cells, or PBMCs.

Using immunoSEQ multiplex PCR, the repertoire was profiled, and TCRdb retains in-frame clones only, with some absent. This table holds about 490,000 clones, approximately 85% found once. Germline CDR1 and CDR2: SQVTM and ANQGSEA. The V and J ends lost 7 bases and 3 bases respectively, with 16 bases between them. The CDR3 has 13 residues. This receptor was identified in a human donor in a cohort sampled during active COVID-19. V gene TRBV29-1 combines with J gene TRBJ2-7; D is possibly TRBD2 (6 bases). Sequences were obtained from peripheral blood. This CDR3 is CSAGVGGVYEQYF. For the CDR3, the DNA is TGCAGCGCGGGAGTAGGCGGAGTCTACGAGCAGTACTTC.